This TCR beta chain came from a study of cytomegalovirus exposure and HLA in healthy donors. Germline CDR1 and CDR2: SGHVS and FQNEAQ. The CDR3 sequence is 18 residues long. V lost 6 bases, J lost 0 bases, and 14 bases stayed unmatched. The study ran its PCR with 60 Vbeta and 13 Jbeta primers. Assay used: immunoSEQ multiplex PCR; TCRdb lists only in-frame clones, some missing. The profile shows about 140,000 clones, about 80% of them singletons. Findings of the study overall: A link between a missense DCLRE1C variant and TCR beta V- and J-gene trimming emerged from a later analysis.

About this clone itself: Its antigen is unknown.

The sequencing input was PBMCs. This receptor was identified in a man aged 25-40 years in good health. The chain carries TRBV7-8 and TRBJ2-1, with 7 bases lining up with TRBD2. The CDR3 is CASRRDYLPFSSYNEQFF. CDR3 coding DNA: TGTGCCAGCAGACGGGACTACCTCCCTTTTTCCTCCTACAATGAGCAGTTCTTC.